These 28 T cell receptor beta chains were all obtained from the same sample, sequenced in a study of blood T cells in healthy people across ages. A second about 6 to 12 cycle PCR used barcoded and J-beta primers. TCRdb reanalysed the 5' RACE reads using MiXCR and keeps one entry per CDR3 protein. The sample carries about 540,000 distinct CDR3 sequences, more than 20% recorded once. These same records also appear under a second study, on T cells of mothers and their children.

Sequencing was performed on blood. These receptors were collected from a boy aged 5-17 years in good health.

This clonotype was counted only a few times. This chain connects TRBV27 to TRBJ2-1; 9 positions agree with TRBD1. Germline V gene data show CDR1 as MNHEY and CDR2 as SMNVEV (reference sequence). The CDR3 loop spans 15 amino acids. The ends lost 5 bases at V and 8 bases at J; junction bases unmatched: 10. The CDR3 DNA reads as TGTGCCAGCAGTCTCGGACAGGGGCCTGGGGATGAGCAGTTCTTC. Its translation is CASSLGQGPGDEQFF.

This clonotype was counted a few times. The chain uses TRBV3-1 and TRBJ2-3; 16 bases line up with TRBD2. CDR1 and CDR2 from the germline V gene are LGHDT and YNNKEL (reference sequence). After removal of 2 bases from V and 1 base from J, the junction contained 9 bases not matched to a gene. The CDR3 has 20 amino acids. The CDR3 spells CASSQTGGLAGGLGTDTQYF. CDR3 nucleotide sequence: TGTGCCAGCAGCCAAACCGGGGGACTAGCGGGGGGGCTTGGCACAGATACGCAGTATTTT.

This clonotype was observed a few times. The gene calls are TRBV7-9 and TRBJ2-5; 8 bases map to TRBD1. The end of the DNA aligns better with TRBJ2-7, so the J call may be wrong. CDR1 is SEHNR, CDR2 FQNEAQ, per germline (reference sequence). The CDR3 is 15 amino acids. The CDR3 here is CASSPDRDPTYEQYF. The CDR3 bases are TGTGCCAGCAGCCCGGACAGGGATCCTACCTACGAGCAGTACTTC.

The rearrangement links TRBV7-9 to TRBJ1-3; D ambiguous. Trimming removed 3 bases from V and 0 bases from J, with 9 bases in between. The length of the CDR3 is 15 residues. Germline V gene sequence: CDR1 SEHNR, CDR2 FQNEAQ (reference sequence). CDR3 residues: CASSFLRFSGNTIYF. The CDR3 DNA reads as TGTGCCAGCAGCTTTTTAAGATTCTCTGGAAACACCATATATTTT.

This clonotype was recorded many times. This sequence joins TRBV4-3 and TRBJ2-5; the D is unclear. Germline lookup yields CDR1 LGHNA and CDR2 YSLEER. The CDR3 runs to 13 residues. Trimming took off 1 base at V and 5 bases at J, with 8 bases between the two ends. The CDR3, as DNA: TGCGCCAGCAGCCAAGGGGATGGGGAGACCCAGTACTTC. Protein sequence: CASSQGDGETQYF.

This clonotype was recorded many times. The V call is TRBV28, the J call TRBJ2-5, with 10 positions matching TRBD1. Gene TRBJ2-7 matches the end of the DNA better, so the J call may be wrong. The CDR3 spans 14 residues. Germline CDR1 and CDR2: MDHEN and SYDVKM. The CDR3 DNA reads TGTGCCAGCAGTTTAAGGACAGGGGGCTACGAGCAGTACTTC. Translation gives CASSLRTGGYEQYF.

The V call is TRBV7-8, the J call TRBJ2-1; TRBD2 aligns across 8 bases. CDR1 and CDR2 from the germline V gene are SGHVS and FQNEAQ. The V segment lost 5 bases and the J segment 0 bases; nucleotides outside the gene matches: 3. This CDR3 is built from 15 residues. The CDR3 is CASSPTSGSYNEQFF. CDR3 DNA sequence: TGTGCCAGCAGCCCCACTAGCGGCTCCTACAATGAGCAGTTCTTC.

This clonotype turned up a few times. The chain couples TRBV20-1 to TRBJ2-4; D perhaps matches TRBD2 (6 bases). The germline V gene encodes CDR1 DFQATT and CDR2 SNEGSKA (reference sequence). The V and J ends lost 3 bases and 0 bases respectively, with 9 bases between them. The CDR3 spans 14 residues. The CDR3 DNA reads as TGCAGTGCTAGTGGGGGGTTAGCCAAAAACATTCAGTACTTC. Translated, it gives CSASGGLAKNIQYF.

V gene TRBV20-1 combines with J gene TRBJ2-4; D might be TRBD2 (6 bases). Trimming took 5 bases from V and 9 from J, leaving 11 bases between them. The CDR3 loop spans 11 amino acids. CDR1 is DFQATT and CDR2 is SNEGSKA in the germline V gene (reference sequence). CDR3 loop: CSAPHSGIQYF. In nucleotides, the CDR3 is TGCAGTGCTCCCCATAGCGGCATTCAGTACTTC.

This clonotype appeared a few times. J is TRBJ1-4 and V is TRBV7-8; a weak D match, TRBD1 (5 bases). This CDR3 contains 15 residues. Germline lookup yields CDR1 SGHVS and CDR2 FQNEAQ. Between the trimmed V and J ends, which lost 4 bases and 4 bases, there was a span of 13 bases. The CDR3 region is CASSSWGDHNEKLFF. CDR3 in DNA: TGTGCCAGCAGCTCTTGGGGGGACCATAATGAAAAACTGTTTTTT.

This clonotype was counted once. The rearrangement links TRBV11-2 to TRBJ1-1; D remains unclear. Trimming took off 1 base at V and 1 base at J, with 7 bases between the two ends. The length of the CDR3 is 14 residues. The germline V gene encodes CDR1 SGHAT and CDR2 FQNNGV. The CDR3 spells CASSLGYGNTEAFF. CDR3 DNA: TGTGCCAGCAGCTTAGGGTACGGGAACACTGAAGCTTTCTTT. Combining the CDR3 with reference TRBV11-2 and TRBJ1-1 gives the whole variable domain EAGVAQSPRYKIIEKRQSVAFWCNPISGHATLYWYQQILGQGPKLLIQFQNNGVVDDSQLPKDRFSAERLKGVDSTLKIQPAKLEDSAVYLCASSLGYGNTEAFFGQGTRLTVV.

This clonotype was seen only a few times. The rearrangement joins TRBV6-5 to TRBJ2-7, with no clear D. The CDR3 runs 15 residues. V lost 2 bases, J lost 2 bases, and 13 bases lay in between. The germline gives CDR1 MNHEY, CDR2 SVGAGI. CDR3 loop: CASSYRQTSAYEQYF. The CDR3 region has the DNA TGTGCCAGCAGTTACAGGCAGACGTCGGCCTACGAGCAGTACTTC.

The chain carries TRBV7-9 and TRBJ2-1, with D maybe TRBD1 (5 bases). CDR3 size: 13 residues. Between the trimmed V and J ends, which lost 5 bases and 7 bases, there was a span of 12 bases. Germline V gene sequence: CDR1 SEHNR, CDR2 FQNEAQ (reference sequence). CDR3 sequence (DNA): TGTGCCAGCAGCGCCACCCGACAGAATGAGCAGTTCTTC. It is translated as CASSATRQNEQFF.

This clonotype showed up just a few times. The chain recombines TRBV4-3 with TRBJ2-3; D may be TRBD2 (7 bases). The CDR3 length is 17 residues. V was shortened by 0 bases and J by 1 base, with 14 bases between the two germline ends. Germline assignment: CDR1 LGHNA and CDR2 YSLEER. CDR3 sequence (DNA): TGCGCCAGCAGCCAAGAAGAGAGGGGGGGGCGCACAGATACGCAGTATTTT. Translation: CASSQEERGGRTDTQYF.

This clonotype was detected a few times. This sequence joins TRBV29-1 and TRBJ2-7; TRBD2 agrees at 7 bases. Germline V gene data show CDR1 as SQVTM and CDR2 as ANQGSEA. J lost 2 bases, V lost 7 bases, and 8 bases had no gene match. This CDR3 has 13 amino acids. In DNA form, the CDR3 reads TGCAGCGCCCGGGAGGCCGGGACCTACGAGCAGTACTTC. Its translation: CSAREAGTYEQYF.

Only a few counts were recorded for this clonotype. The chain uses TRBV4-3 and TRBJ2-1; D gene uncertain. This CDR3 has 13 residues. V was trimmed by 2 bases and J by 5 bases, leaving 7 bases between them. The germline CDR1 and CDR2 sequences are LGHNA and YSLEER. CDR3 coding DNA: TGCGCCAGCAGCCAAACAGCCCACAATGAGCAGTTCTTC. Protein product: CASSQTAHNEQFF.

The chain uses TRBV3-1 and TRBJ2-4; D is unclear. Germline V gene lookup returns CDR1 LGHDT and CDR2 YNNKEL (reference sequence). The CDR3 runs to 14 residues. V gave up 0 bases and J gave up 4 bases, with 7 bases separating them. The CDR3 sequence is CASSQDDRKNIQYF. The CDR3, as DNA: TGTGCCAGCAGCCAAGATGATAGGAAAAACATTCAGTACTTC. The full variable domain, in which reference TRBV3-1 and TRBJ2-4 provide the parts outside the CDR3, is DTAVSQTPKYLVTQMGNDKSIKCEQNLGHDTMYWYKQDSKKFLKIMFSYNNKELIINETVPNRFSPKSPDKAHLNLHINSLELGDSAVYFCASSQDDRKNIQYFGAGTRLSVL.

Only a few counts were recorded for this clonotype. The chain is built from TRBV20-1 and TRBJ2-7; D remains unclear. Trimming pared 5 bases from V and 3 bases from J, leaving 8 bases between. Germline loops: CDR1 DFQATT, CDR2 SNEGSKA (reference sequence). CDR3 size: 11 residues. CDR3 protein: CSASNFYEQYF. CDR3 DNA sequence: TGCAGTGCTTCAAACTTCTACGAGCAGTACTTC.

This chain uses TRBV7-9 with TRBJ1-5, with TRBD1 as a possible D gene (5 bases). In germline, CDR1 is SEHNR, CDR2 FQNEAQ (reference sequence). Trimming pared 5 bases from V and 15 bases from J, leaving 17 bases between. The CDR3 totals 12 residues. CDR3 amino acids: CASSLGGNPRHF. The CDR3 coding sequence is TGTGCCAGCAGCCTCGGGGGAAACCCTCGGCATTTT.

The V gene is TRBV19, the J gene TRBJ2-1; 12 nucleotides align to TRBD2. The CDR3 is 17 amino acids. Germline lookup yields CDR1 LNHDA and CDR2 SQIVND (reference sequence). J was trimmed by 4 bases and V by 3 bases; bases with no gene match: 7. CDR3 in amino acids: CASSIMTSGSLYNEQFF. In DNA, the CDR3 is TGTGCCAGTAGTATCATGACTAGCGGGAGTTTATACAATGAGCAGTTCTTC.

This clonotype was counted only a few times. The CDR3 DNA sequence: TGCAGCGCCCGGTCGGGGGAGGGTTCACCCCTCCACTTT. Its translation is CSARSGEGSPLHF. The J gene is TRBJ1-6, the V gene TRBV29-1, with D possibly matching TRBD1 (5 bases). V was shortened by 7 bases and J by 9 bases, with 16 bases between the two germline ends. The CDR3 extends over 13 amino acids. CDR1 is SQVTM, CDR2 ANQGSEA, per germline.

This chain connects TRBV7-2 to TRBJ1-1; the D gene is possibly TRBD1 (5 bases). Trimming shortened V by 3 bases and J by 1 base, and 9 bases separated the two germline ends. CDR3 length equals 14 residues. Germline lookup yields CDR1 SGHTA and CDR2 FQGNSA. In nucleotides, the CDR3 is TGTGCCAGCAGCTTTCGGGGGGGGAACACTGAAGCTTTCTTT. As protein: CASSFRGGNTEAFF.

The chain has TRBV20-1 and TRBJ2-7; D might be TRBD1 (6 bases). Trimming cost V 6 bases and J 4 bases, with 13 bases left between them. Per the germline V gene, CDR1 is DFQATT and CDR2 is SNEGSKA (reference sequence). The CDR3 contains 12 residues. CDR3 protein: CSATSGVYEQYF. As DNA, the CDR3 is TGCAGTGCGACCTCAGGGGTGTACGAGCAGTACTTC.

The chain recombines TRBV5-1 with TRBJ2-2; the D gene could be TRBD1 or TRBD2 (5 bases each). The length of the CDR3 is 13 residues. Deletions cut 3 bases from V and 6 bases from J, with 9 bases between. The germline V gene encodes CDR1 SGHRS and CDR2 YFSETQ. The CDR3 DNA reads TGCGCCAGCAGCTGGCTGGGGGCCGGGGAGCTGTTTTTT. Protein product: CASSWLGAGELFF.

This clonotype was found a few times. The chain is built from TRBV18 and TRBJ2-7; no clear D. The V end was cut by 0 bases, the J end by 8 bases, with 8 bases between. The germline V gene encodes CDR1 KGHSH and CDR2 LQKENI. The CDR3 extends over 12 amino acids. CDR3 protein: CASSPPERKQYF. The CDR3 nucleotides are TGTGCCAGCTCACCACCGGAAAGAAAGCAGTACTTC.

V gene TRBV6-2 or TRBV6-3 combines with J gene TRBJ1-5; 9 bases are shared with TRBD1. Germline V CDR1 and CDR2: MNHEY, SVGEGT. Unmatched junction bases numbered 17, after V lost 6 bases and J lost 11 bases. The length of the CDR3 is 16 residues. The CDR3 sequence is CASSPGTGPQLVAQHF. The CDR3 DNA reads as TGTGCCAGCAGCCCGGGGACAGGGCCCCAGTTGGTGGCCCAGCATTTT.

This chain links TRBV29-1 with TRBJ1-1; no definite D call. The V end was cut by 0 bases, the J end by 3 bases, with 17 bases between. Germline CDR1 reads SQVTM; CDR2 reads ANQGSEA. The CDR3 totals 16 residues. The CDR3 DNA sequence: TGCAGCGTTGAAGAACCTTCGGGGAGAAGGGACACTGAAGCTTTCTTT. This gives the protein CSVEEPSGRRDTEAFF.

This clonotype has a handful of counts. The rearrangement joins TRBV6-2 or TRBV6-3 to TRBJ2-7; D is possibly TRBD2 (5 bases). Per germline, CDR1 MNHEY and CDR2 SVGEGT. V was pared by 6 bases and J by 6 bases, with 18 bases between. The CDR3 totals 14 residues. CDR3 amino acids: CASRPTARGSEQYF. CDR3 nucleotides: TGTGCCAGCAGGCCAACGGCCCGGGGAAGCGAGCAGTACTTC.